What follows are 31 T cell receptor beta chains derived from one specimen sequenced in a study of blood T cell repertoires in COVID-19 (dated by TCRdb to the early 2020s). Library prep was done by the immunoSEQ multiplex PCR assay. TCRdb stores this immuneACCESS table with in-frame sequences only. Part of the clones is absent; in the studies checked, under half of the shortfall reflects unresolved V genes, and no reason is known for the rest. Present in this sample are 90,000 to 150,000 clones, 65% to 90% of which were seen just once. Of the sample, approximately 11% falls within the top ten clones. Sequencing was performed on peripheral blood. Receptors originate from an older man with acute or convalescent COVID-19.

The chain has TRBV7-3 and TRBJ2-1, with a tentative D call TRBD1 (6 bases). The CDR3 has 13 amino acids. Germline V gene data show CDR1 as SGHTA and CDR2 as FQGTGA. V lost 2 bases to trimming and J lost 8 bases, with 10 bases between them. The DNA for the CDR3 is TGTGCCAGCAGCTTAGGGCCAGGGGATGAGCAGTTCTTC. Translation gives CASSLGPGDEQFF.

The chain employs TRBV4-1 and TRBJ1-1; D ambiguous. Germline V gives CDR1 MGHRA, CDR2 YSYEKL. V was clipped by 4 bases and J by 3 bases, with 6 bases between them. CDR3 length equals 12 residues. This chain's CDR3 is CASSPGDTEAFF. CDR3 DNA: TGCGCCAGCAGCCCAGGTGACACTGAAGCTTTCTTT.

This clone has only a few counts. V is TRBV5-4 and J is TRBJ1-6, with 7 nucleotides matching TRBD1. The CDR3 totals 19 residues. Germline values: CDR1 SGHNT, CDR2 YYREEE (reference sequence). After removal of 1 base from V and 0 bases from J, the junction contained 10 bases not matched to a gene. This CDR3 reads CASSLFPGQRSSYNSPLHF. CDR3 nucleotides: TGTGCCAGCAGCTTGTTCCCGGGACAGCGAAGCTCCTATAATTCACCCCTCCACTTT.

The gene calls are TRBV5-1 and TRBJ2-5; TRBD1 matches 8 bases. Germline V gene data show CDR1 as SGHRS and CDR2 as YFSETQ. The CDR3 spans 15 residues. With V trimmed by 6 bases and J by 0 bases, 7 bases remained unmatched. CDR3 sequence: CASTLLGQDQETQYF. Here the CDR3 DNA reads TGCGCCAGCACGCTACTGGGACAGGACCAAGAGACCCAGTACTTC.

The V gene is TRBV18, the J gene TRBJ2-1; tentative D call: TRBD1 (5 bases). Germline V gene lookup returns CDR1 KGHSH and CDR2 LQKENI. CDR3 length: 14 amino acids. Trimming pared 4 bases from V and 5 bases from J, leaving 12 bases between. CDR3 nucleotide sequence: TGTGCCAGCTCACTAGGGGCCGTAGACAATGAGCAGTTCTTC. This gives the protein CASSLGAVDNEQFF. Full variable domain (outside the CDR3, taken from reference TRBV18 and TRBJ2-1): NAGVMQNPRHLVRRRGQEARLRCSPMKGHSHVYWYRQLPEEGLKFMVYLQKENIIDESGMPKERFSAEFPKEGPSILRIQQVVRGDSAAYFCASSLGAVDNEQFFGPGTRLTVL.

V and J are TRBV27 and TRBJ1-2; D gene ambiguous. The CDR3 is 13 residues long. CDR1 is MNHEY, CDR2 SMNVEV, per germline (reference sequence). V was pared by 4 bases and J by 7 bases, with 13 bases between. CDR3 coding DNA: TGTGCCAGCAGTTCCCGTGAGGATCCTGGCTACACCTTC. The encoded protein is CASSSREDPGYTF.

V usage is TRBV7-6 and J usage is TRBJ2-1; TRBD2 aligns across 12 bases. The CDR3 covers 16 residues. V shed 0 bases, J shed 7 bases, and the junction held 4 bases outside the gene matches. Germline CDR1 SGHVS, CDR2 FNYEAQ. This CDR3 is CASSLASSGGANEQFF. DNA of the CDR3: TGTGCCAGCAGCTTAGCCTCTAGCGGGGGGGCGAATGAGCAGTTCTTC.

This chain links TRBV29-1 with TRBJ1-2; D may be TRBD1 (6 bases). Deletions cut 3 bases from V and 6 bases from J, with 14 bases between. The germline V gene encodes CDR1 SQVTM and CDR2 ANQGSEA. CDR3 size: 13 residues. CDR3 coding DNA: TGCAGCGTTGAGACAGGAGCGGCAGATGGCTACACCTTC. Its translation is CSVETGAADGYTF.

The chain is built from TRBV3-1 (or the pseudogene TRBV3-2) and TRBJ1-1, with a possible D match to TRBD1 (5 bases). CDR3 length equals 14 residues. The germline CDR1 and CDR2 sequences are LGHDT and YNNKEL (reference sequence). V lost 7 bases and J lost 0, with 12 bases in between. This chain's CDR3 is CASTRQGLNTEAFF. The CDR3 DNA follows: TGTGCCAGCACCCGGCAGGGTCTGAACACTGAAGCTTTCTTT.

The rearrangement joins TRBV9 to TRBJ2-7, with 8 bases lining up with TRBD2. Trimming cost V 0 bases and J 5 bases; bases outside gene matches: 7. The CDR3 consists of 15 residues. From germline, CDR1 is SGDLS and CDR2 YYNGEE. The CDR3 spells CASSVAPTSDNEQYF. The CDR3 DNA follows: TGTGCCAGCAGCGTAGCCCCGACTAGCGACAACGAGCAGTACTTC.

This chain connects TRBV6-6 to TRBJ1-1; D gene uncertain. The germline V gene has CDR1 MNHNY and CDR2 SVGAGI (reference sequence). The CDR3 extends over 13 amino acids. V lost 2 bases to trimming and J lost 1 base, with 5 bases between them. CDR3 nucleotide sequence: TGTGCCAGCAGTTACATACAGAACACTGAAGCTTTCTTT. Amino acids: CASSYIQNTEAFF.

The chain has TRBV7-9 and TRBJ2-7; 7 positions agree with TRBD1. Germline V gene lookup returns CDR1 SEHNR and CDR2 FQNEAQ (reference sequence). V was pared by 5 bases and J by 6 bases, with 7 bases of the junction left unmatched. CDR3 length: 13 amino acids. The CDR3 coding sequence is TGTGCCAGCAGCACCTGGGACAGCCCCGAGCAGTACTTC. Amino acid sequence: CASSTWDSPEQYF.

The chain employs TRBV29-1 and TRBJ1-1; 8 positions match TRBD1. Germline V gene lookup returns CDR1 SQVTM and CDR2 ANQGSEA. The CDR3 has 11 amino acids. V was clipped by 7 bases and J by 7 bases; unmatched bases: 5. Here the CDR3 reads CSAQGAGEAFF. CDR3 sequence (DNA): TGCAGCGCCCAGGGGGCTGGTGAAGCTTTCTTT.

This chain connects TRBV5-4 to TRBJ1-2, with 8 bases identical to TRBD1. The CDR3 covers 15 residues. The trim removed 3 bases at V and 4 bases at J, leaving 8 bases unmatched. In germline, CDR1 is SGHNT, CDR2 YYREEE (reference sequence). The CDR3 protein is CASSSQQGDFYGYTF. The CDR3 DNA reads as TGTGCCAGCAGCTCCCAACAGGGGGACTTCTATGGCTACACCTTC. Based on the CDR3 plus reference TRBV5-4 and TRBJ1-2, the full variable domain is ETGVTQSPTHLIKTRGQQVTLRCSSQSGHNTVSWYQQALGQGPQFIFQYYREEENGRGNFPPRFSGLQFPNYSSELNVNALELDDSALYLCASSSQQGDFYGYTFGSGTRLTVV.

This chain uses TRBV30 with TRBJ1-1; D gene ambiguous. The V end lost 0 bases, the J end lost 1 base, and 12 bases lay between the germline ends. Looked up from germline, CDR1 is GTSNPN and CDR2 is SVGIG (reference sequence). This CDR3 region has 15 residues. DNA of the CDR3: TGTGCCTGGAGTGTACCCACACTAGGGAACACTGAAGCTTTCTTT. Protein sequence: CAWSVPTLGNTEAFF.

The chain has TRBV3-1 (or the pseudogene TRBV3-2) and TRBJ2-1; 9 bases map to TRBD2. Per germline, CDR1 LGHDT and CDR2 YNNKEL (reference sequence). This CDR3 has 14 residues. J gave up 5 bases and V 6 bases, and 5 bases lay outside the gene matches. The chain's CDR3 is CASSLAGTDNEQFF. CDR3 DNA sequence: TGTGCCAGCAGTCTAGCGGGGACGGACAATGAGCAGTTCTTC.

The chain is built from TRBV19 and TRBJ1-2; 7 nucleotides line up with TRBD1. The CDR3 runs 12 residues. CDR1 LNHDA and CDR2 SQIVND come from the germline V gene (reference sequence). V was clipped by 6 bases and J by 8 bases; unmatched bases: 6. The CDR3 DNA reads as TGTGCCAGTAGCGGGACAGTGCGAGGCTACACCTTC. Translating gives CASSGTVRGYTF.

The genes are TRBV7-6 and TRBJ2-1; 14 nucleotides match TRBD2. The CDR3 consists of 18 residues. Germline CDR1 reads SGHVS; CDR2 reads FNYEAQ. J gave up 7 bases and V 7 bases, and 15 bases lay outside the gene matches. DNA of the CDR3: TGTGCCAGCACCTACGGGACTAGCGGGAGTTTGGGACCAAATGAGCAGTTCTTC. It yields the protein CASTYGTSGSLGPNEQFF.

This clone has just one count. This chain joins TRBV11-3 and TRBJ2-2, with 9 bases matching TRBD1. CDR1 is SGHNT, CDR2 YENEEA, per germline. V shed 5 bases and J 8 bases; nucleotides not matched to a gene: 6. This CDR3 region has 14 residues. Written as DNA, the CDR3 is TGTGCCAGCAGCCTACGGACAGGGGTTGGGGAGCTGTTTTTT. Its protein product is CASSLRTGVGELFF.

The chain couples TRBV5-1 to TRBJ2-7, with 11 positions matching TRBD2. Germline assignment: CDR1 SGHRS and CDR2 YFSETQ. With V trimmed by 2 bases and J by 2 bases, 3 bases remained unmatched. The CDR3 extends over 15 amino acids. CDR3 DNA: TGCGCCAGCAGCTTTTTGACTAGCGGGACCTACGAGCAGTACTTC. Residues: CASSFLTSGTYEQYF.

The rearrangement links TRBV7-2 to TRBJ1-6; D perhaps matches TRBD1 (6 bases). CDR3 length: 16 residues. V was clipped by 1 base and J by 10 bases, with 17 bases between them. CDR1 is SGHTA, CDR2 FQGNSA, per germline. The CDR3 DNA is TGTGCCAGCAGCTTAGTCCTCCAGGGGTCAGGGTCACCCCTCCACTTT. This encodes CASSLVLQGSGSPLHF.

The genes are TRBV27 and TRBJ1-6, with D hard to call. This CDR3 spans 14 amino acids. The germline gives CDR1 MNHEY, CDR2 SMNVEV (reference sequence). The V and J ends lost 2 bases and 6 bases respectively, with 8 bases between them. The CDR3 loop reads CASSLGQSNSPLHF. The CDR3 DNA reads TGTGCCAGCAGTTTAGGCCAGTCTAATTCACCCCTCCACTTT.

The CDR3 loop is CASTDRGTNYGYTF. CDR3 in DNA: TGTGCCAGCACCGACAGGGGGACTAACTATGGCTACACCTTC. The chain links TRBV6-5 to TRBJ1-2, with TRBD1 matching over 9 bases. With 7 bases clipped from V and 0 bases from J, the junction kept 3 bases outside the gene matches. In germline, CDR1 is MNHEY, CDR2 SVGAGI. The CDR3 is 14 residues long.

The chain combines TRBV28 with TRBJ2-6; a possible D gene is TRBD2 (6 bases). CDR1 MDHEN and CDR2 SYDVKM come from the germline V gene. The CDR3 has 16 residues. V lost 5 bases and J lost 0, with 11 bases in between. The DNA of the CDR3 is TGTGCCAGCAGTCCAGCGGGCGGCTCTGGGGCCAACGTCCTGACTTTC. Its translation: CASSPAGGSGANVLTF.

The chain links TRBV3-1 (or the pseudogene TRBV3-2) to TRBJ1-2; D is possibly TRBD1 (5 bases). The germline V and J ends were trimmed by 0 bases and 4 bases, with 21 bases remaining between them. Germline assignment: CDR1 LGHDT and CDR2 YNNKEL (reference sequence). The length of the CDR3 is 18 residues. As DNA, the CDR3 is TGTGCCAGCAGCCAAGAGGAGGGACGGCCGGACGCCTCCTATGGCTACACCTTC. Encoded protein: CASSQEEGRPDASYGYTF.

The chain employs TRBV2 and TRBJ1-2; TRBD1 matches 11 bases. Germline trimming cut 7 bases from V and 5 bases from J; bases unmatched to any gene: 15. The CDR3 runs to 17 residues. Per the germline V gene, CDR1 is SNHLY and CDR2 is FYNNEI. Here the CDR3 DNA reads TGTGCCAGCACCTATCCGGGACAGGGGGGCCGGGGGTATGGCTACACCTTC. Translating gives CASTYPGQGGRGYGYTF. The full variable domain, with the rest looked up from reference TRBV2 and TRBJ1-2, is EPEVTQTPSHQVTQMGQEVILRCVPISNHLYFYWYRQILGQKVEFLVSFYNNEISEKSEIFDDQFSVERPDGSNFTLKIRSTKLEDSAMYFCASTYPGQGGRGYGYTFGSGTRLTVV.

This rearrangement joins TRBV28 to TRBJ2-7, with TRBD1 matching 11 bases. The germline CDR1 and CDR2 sequences are MDHEN and SYDVKM. The CDR3 contains 16 residues. V lost 6 bases to trimming and J lost 3 bases; unmatched junction nucleotides: 10. CDR3 sequence (DNA): TGTGCCAGCAGCCCACCCCCGGGACAGGGGGACTACGAGCAGTACTTC. This codes for CASSPPPGQGDYEQYF.

This chain connects TRBV30 to TRBJ2-3; 8 bases are shared with TRBD2. Germline V gene lookup returns CDR1 GTSNPN and CDR2 SVGIG (reference sequence). This CDR3 is 13 amino acids long. The V and J ends lost 3 bases and 4 bases, in that order; junction bases with no gene match: 3. CDR3 residues: CAWSGRVADTQYF. The CDR3 DNA is TGTGCCTGGAGCGGGAGGGTGGCAGATACGCAGTATTTT. Filled out from reference TRBV30 and TRBJ2-3, the complete variable domain reads SQTIHQWPATLVQPVGSPLSLECTVEGTSNPNLYWYRQAAGRGLQLLFYSVGIGQISSEVPQNLSASRPQDRQFILSSKKLLLSDSGFYLCAWSGRVADTQYFGPGTRLTVL.

V gene TRBV5-1 combines with J gene TRBJ1-3, with TRBD1 as a possible D gene (6 bases). V was trimmed by 0 bases and J by 3 bases, leaving 13 bases between them. CDR1 and CDR2 (germline): SGHRS, YFSETQ. The CDR3 totals 16 residues. CDR3 coding DNA: TGCGCCAGCAGCTTGGAACCGGACAGCGTTGGAAACACCATATATTTT. Translation: CASSLEPDSVGNTIYF.

This clone was counted a few times. This chain connects TRBV19 to TRBJ1-2; D unresolved. The germline V gene has CDR1 LNHDA and CDR2 SQIVND (reference sequence). This CDR3 is 11 amino acids long. Trimming removed 5 bases at V and 2 bases at J, with 3 bases between. In DNA, the CDR3 is TGTGCCAGTAGTCTCAACTATGGCTACACCTTC. Amino acid sequence: CASSLNYGYTF.

The chain uses TRBV28 and TRBJ2-1, with 10 nucleotides matching TRBD2. J gave up 14 bases and V 3 bases, and 4 bases lay outside the gene matches. In germline, CDR1 is MDHEN, CDR2 SYDVKM. The CDR3 spans 12 residues. The CDR3 sequence is CASSLSGRGKFF. In nucleotides, the CDR3 is TGTGCCAGCAGTTTGAGCGGGAGGGGAAAGTTCTTC.